In this sample, the clone carrying this TCR beta chain turned up many times. Its antigen remains unknown. CDR1 and CDR2 from the germline V gene are MDHEN and SYDVKM. The CDR3 totals 11 residues. V lost 3 bases to trimming and J lost 7 bases, with 6 bases between them. The data stem from a study of T cell repertoires in cytomegalovirus infection. Looking at the study overall: Evidence of both CMV infection and a matching HLA type came from public TCR beta signatures.

Via MiXCR, TCRdb re-called the reads, giving one row per CDR3 protein. This table holds fewer than 550,000 distinct CDR3 sequences, about 10% found once. Notes on the study in general: The cumulative frequency of public TCR beta families identified carriers of CMV plus the relevant HLA. Dominating the ex vivo response were TCR beta clonotypes that were CMV-specific and HLA-C-restricted.

This clonotype originated in a human donor in good health (CMV status not recorded). Some clones in this sample may be carry-over from other donors' samples. The V and J genes are TRBV28 and TRBJ2-5; D gene unclear. The material sequenced was PBMCs. Here the CDR3 DNA reads TGTGCCAGCAGTTTCAGTTTGACCCAGTACTTC. This gives the protein CASSFSLTQYF.